The 11 T cell receptor beta chains in this list originate from one sample, sequenced in a study of memory CD4+ T cells and cytomegalovirus serostatus (dated by TCRdb to the late 2010s). The library was produced with the immunoSEQ multiplex PCR assay. Not all clones reach the TCRdb copy of this immuneACCESS table, which keeps in-frame sequences only. Checked studies attribute under half of the gap to unresolved V genes and leave the rest unexplained. The sample table shows some 54,000 clones, and around 83% are seen once. The ten largest clones represent 2% of the sample. Single viable CD3+CD4+CD8-CD45RO+ cells were sorted as memory CD4+ T cells on a FACSAria II. The sequenced material came from memory CD4+ T cells from blood. Every receptor here comes from an adult in good health and CMV-seropositive.

The chain joins TRBV4-3 to TRBJ2-1, with 13 bases identical to TRBD2. Germline V gene lookup returns CDR1 LGHNA and CDR2 YSLEER. J lost 8 bases, V lost 3 bases, and 13 bases had no gene match. CDR3 size: 18 residues. CDR3 nucleotide sequence: TGCGCCAGCAGCCAGGAGGGGGGTACTAGCGGGAGGGTGCATGAGCAGTTCTTC. It is translated as CASSQEGGTSGRVHEQFF.

The CDR3: CASSLGLHTEAFF. Written as DNA, the CDR3 is TGTGCCAGCAGCTTAGGGTTACACACTGAAGCTTTCTTT. The chain uses TRBV7-3 and TRBJ1-1; D unclear. The CDR3 totals 13 residues. Germline CDR1 is SGHTA and CDR2 is FQGTGA. V lost 2 bases to trimming and J lost 3 bases, with 7 bases between them. Full variable domain (missing parts from reference TRBV7-3 and TRBJ1-1): GAGVSQTPSNKVTEKGKYVELRCDPISGHTALYWYRQSLGQGPEFLIYFQGTGAADDSGLPNDRFFAVRPEGSVSTLKIQRTERGDSAVYLCASSLGLHTEAFFGQGTRLTVV.

This chain uses TRBV19 with TRBJ1-1; D is possibly TRBD1 (5 bases). The CDR3 totals 15 residues. CDR1 is LNHDA and CDR2 is SQIVND in the germline V gene (reference sequence). Trimming took off 6 bases at V and 2 bases at J, with 16 bases between the two ends. The CDR3: CASRFLRDGNTEAFF. The CDR3 nucleotides read TGTGCCAGTAGATTTCTCCGGGACGGCAACACTGAAGCTTTCTTT.

V gene TRBV10-3 combines with J gene TRBJ2-7; TRBD1 aligns across 9 bases. V lost 6 bases, J lost 6 bases, and 6 bases stayed unmatched. The CDR3 length is 13 residues. Germline assignment: CDR1 ENHRY and CDR2 SYGVKD. This chain's CDR3 is CAIRGTGLPEQYF. The DNA of the CDR3 is TGTGCCATCAGGGGGACAGGGCTACCCGAGCAGTACTTC.

The chain recombines TRBV5-1 with TRBJ1-1, with D tentatively TRBD1 (5 bases). V dropped 1 base and J dropped 3 bases, with 13 bases sitting between them. CDR1 and CDR2 (germline): SGHRS, YFSETQ. This CDR3 region has 15 residues. For the CDR3, the DNA is TGCGCCAGCAGCTTGAATCTAGGGACGGACACTGAAGCTTTCTTT. Protein sequence: CASSLNLGTDTEAFF.

The V and J genes are TRBV7-2 and TRBJ2-2; a weak D match, TRBD2 (6 bases). The V end lost 3 bases, the J end lost 7 bases, and 9 bases lay between the germline ends. The V gene's germline CDR1 is SGHTA and CDR2 FQGNSA. CDR3 size: 13 residues. The CDR3 bases are TGTGCCAGCAGCTTTTCGGGGGACGGGGAGCTGTTTTTT. Translating gives CASSFSGDGELFF.

J is TRBJ1-2 and V is TRBV20-1, with a weak D call TRBD1 (5 bases). Trimming shortened V by 7 bases and J by 4 bases, and 10 bases separated the two germline ends. In germline, CDR1 is DFQATT, CDR2 SNEGSKA (reference sequence). The CDR3 is 11 residues long. For the CDR3, the DNA is TGCAGTGGGGGGGACGTCTATGGCTACACCTTC. Protein: CSGGDVYGYTF.

This chain joins TRBV28 and TRBJ1-2, with 7 bases identical to TRBD1. CDR1 and CDR2 from the germline V gene are MDHEN and SYDVKM. With V trimmed by 6 bases and J by 4 bases, 11 bases remained unmatched. The CDR3 has 15 residues. Here the CDR3 DNA reads TGTGCCAGCAGGGACGGACAGGTTGGAACCTATGGCTACACCTTC. It translates to CASRDGQVGTYGYTF.

The rearrangement uses TRBV2 and TRBJ2-5; D call uncertain. This CDR3 is built from 14 residues. The ends were cut back, 2 bases at V and 1 base at J, with 8 bases in the middle. Germline CDR1 SNHLY, CDR2 FYNNEI. Here the CDR3 reads CASSEKWVQETQYF. CDR3 nucleotide sequence: TGTGCCAGCAGTGAAAAGTGGGTCCAAGAGACCCAGTACTTC.

The chain employs TRBV6-5 and TRBJ2-7; 10 nucleotides line up with TRBD2. Germline loops: CDR1 MNHEY, CDR2 SVGAGI. J lost 4 bases, V lost 4 bases, and 10 bases had no gene match. CDR3 length: 16 residues. In DNA form, the CDR3 reads TGTGCCAGCAGTTCACTCACCCTAGCGGGAGCGTACGAGCAGTACTTC. As protein: CASSSLTLAGAYEQYF.

The V gene is TRBV6-1, the J gene TRBJ1-1; D unclear. V was cut by 7 bases and J by 1 base, with 16 bases left in between. The CDR3 length is 15 residues. The germline CDR1 and CDR2 sequences are MNHNS and SASEGT. The CDR3 DNA is TGTGCCAGCACCGTTGGAGCCCGACCGAACACTGAAGCTTTCTTT. As protein: CASTVGARPNTEAFF.